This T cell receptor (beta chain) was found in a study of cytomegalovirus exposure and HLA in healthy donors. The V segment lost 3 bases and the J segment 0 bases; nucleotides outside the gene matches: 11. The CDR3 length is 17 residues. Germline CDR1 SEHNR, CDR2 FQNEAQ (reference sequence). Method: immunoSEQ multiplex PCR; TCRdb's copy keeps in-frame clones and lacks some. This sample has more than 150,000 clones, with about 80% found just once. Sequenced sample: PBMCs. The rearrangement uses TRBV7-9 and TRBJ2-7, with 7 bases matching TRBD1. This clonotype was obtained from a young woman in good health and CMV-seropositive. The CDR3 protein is CASSFTAGTDSSYEQYF. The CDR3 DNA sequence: TGTGCCAGCAGCTTCACAGCCGGGACAGATAGCTCCTACGAGCAGTACTTC.